This TCR beta chain was obtained from a study of human thymus T cells. Study conclusions and caveats: It looked as if thymic and blood repertoires used V and J genes in a biased way.

Germline V gene sequence: CDR1 SGHDN, CDR2 FVKESK. V was clipped by 0 bases and J by 2 bases, with 15 bases between them. This CDR3 region has 17 residues. Resections from corrective heart surgery provided thymus tissue. Notes on this clone: Its antigen is currently unknown.

TCRdb keeps only in-frame clones here, not all; method: immunoSEQ multiplex PCR. The sample has some 78,000 clones; approximately 96% are singletons. This chain uses TRBV14 with TRBJ2-3; D may be TRBD1 or TRBD2 (6 bases each). This TCR came from a boy under two years old with a congenital heart defect but otherwise immunologically healthy. The specimen was thymus tissue. As DNA, the CDR3 is TGTGCCAGCAGCCAAGATGGCGGGAAGGGGGACACAGATACGCAGTATTTT. Its protein product is CASSQDGGKGDTDTQYF.